This T cell receptor (beta chain) emerged from a study of T cells after yellow fever vaccination. This clonotype was picked up a small number of times. The CDR3 has 12 residues. V shed 4 bases and J shed 2 bases, with 5 bases lying between them. The germline CDR1 and CDR2 sequences are SNHLY and FYNNEI. TCRdb passed the 5' RACE reads through MiXCR, listing each CDR3 protein once. Of 200,000 to 250,000 distinct CDR3 sequences listed, under 3.5% are singletons. The rearrangement links TRBV2 to TRBJ2-5; D unclear. The sequence came from a man in his late teens or twenties who received the YFV17D yellow fever vaccine. The sequencing here drew on CD4+ T cells sorted from PBMCs, taken 10 days after the yellow fever booster vaccination. CDR3 coding DNA: TGTGCCAGCAGTGTTTTACAAGAGACCCAGTACTTC. Amino acids: CASSVLQETQYF. Based on the CDR3 plus reference TRBV2 and TRBJ2-5, the full variable domain is EPEVTQTPSHQVTQMGQEVILRCVPISNHLYFYWYRQILGQKVEFLVSFYNNEISEKSEIFDDQFSVERPDGSNFTLKIRSTKLEDSAMYFCASSVLQETQYFGPGTRLLVL.